The clone carrying this T cell receptor beta chain is deemed medium-sized. What it binds is not known. The data stem from a study of cytomegalovirus exposure and HLA in healthy donors. Study-level points and caveats: In a later analysis, donors in an Asian-associated ancestry cluster reportedly had fewer N-insertions in productive TCRs than the cohort mean. Upon later analysis, HLA-associated TCR beta chains proved more clonally expanded than other, equally common chains. Later analysis suggested most CMV-associated TCR beta chains were HLA-restricted.

Primers included in the PCR were 60 Vbeta and 13 Jbeta primers. Data came from immunoSEQ multiplex PCR; TCRdb stores just in-frame clones and leaves some out. The data hold about 98,000 clones, with more than 70% observed a single time. The specimen sequenced was PBMCs. The TCR originated in a man younger than 35 in good health and CMV-seropositive.

The CDR3 here is CASSLVLGVSGANVLTF. As DNA, the CDR3 is TGTGCCAGCAGCTTGGTCCTAGGGGTTTCTGGGGCCAACGTCCTGACTTTC. V gene TRBV5-4 combines with J gene TRBJ2-6, with D possibly TRBD1 on 5 matching bases. The germline V and J ends were trimmed by 0 bases and 1 base, with 11 bases remaining between them. Germline V CDR1 and CDR2: SGHNT, YYREEE (reference sequence). CDR3 length: 17 amino acids.